These T cell receptor beta chains were read from a single sample in a study of T cells in Graves' hyperthyroidism and ophthalmopathy. MiXCR was run by TCRdb on the multiplex PCR reads, yielding one entry per CDR3 protein. The sample carries around 280,000 distinct CDR3 sequences, about an eighth recorded once. Source material: blood. The receptors here all came from a woman between 40 and 55 years old with Graves' hyperthyroidism. Both conserved end residues are part of each CDR3. The order of the fields is clone size, D gene, V gene, J gene, CDR3 DNA, CDR3 protein. A D gene is named only where the DNA matches it firmly. Only part of the rows carry a size: once, few, many, or a class if the clone is expanded.

>many|-|TRBV6-5|TRBJ2-3
TGTGCCAGCAGTTACTCCCAGGGATCACCAGATACGCAGTATTTT
CASSYSQGSPDTQYF
>many|-|TRBV27|TRBJ2-7
-
CASSSSGLADYEQYF
>-|-|TRBV5-5|TRBJ2-5
TGTGCCAGCAGCTTTTCCGTGAATGAAGAGACCCAGTACTTC
CASSFSVNEETQYF
>many|TRBD1|TRBV12-3/TRBV12-4|TRBJ1-1
TGTGCCAGCAGTGCCGGGACAGGGGCTGTTGGGACATTCACTGAAGCTTTCTTT
CASSAGTGAVGTFTEAFF
>many|-|TRBV18|TRBJ1-1
TGTGCCAGCTCGTCGGACAGATCTACTGAAGCTTTCTTT
CASSSDRSTEAFF
>few|-|TRBV29-1|TRBJ2-1
TGCAGCGTGAGACTAGTATGGAATGAGCAGTTCTTC
CSVRLVWNEQFF
>few|-|TRBV5-4|TRBJ2-1
TGTGCCAGCAGCTTGGAACCGAGCTCCTACAATGAGCAGTTCTTC
CASSLEPSSYNEQFF
>once|TRBD1|TRBV30|TRBJ1-2
TGTGCCTGGAGTGTAAAAGGGGGCGGCTATGGCTACACCTTC
CAWSVKGGGYGYTF
>many|-|TRBV24-1|TRBJ2-2
TGTGCCACCAGTGCTGCAGCAAACACCGGGGAGCTGTTTTTT
CATSAAANTGELFF
>many|-|TRBV6-1|TRBJ2-7
TGTGCCAGCAGTGAACTCTACAGCTCCTACGAGCAGTACTTC
CASSELYSSYEQYF
>few|TRBD2|TRBV7-9|TRBJ2-1
TGTGCCAGCAGCGTCGGGAGGGCCAATGAGCAGTTCTTC
CASSVGRANEQFF
>many|TRBD1|TRBV28|TRBJ1-2
TGTGCCACCTTCGGGACAGGGGCGGGCTATGGCTACACCTTC
CATFGTGAGYGYTF
>many|-|TRBV28|TRBJ1-5
TGTGCCAGCTCCGGGGGGGGCCAGAAACATCAGCCCCAGCATTTT
CASSGGGQKHQPQHF
>many|TRBD1|TRBV7-6|TRBJ1-4
TGTGCCAGCAGCTCACAGGGGGCACCTGCAACTAATGAAAAACTGTTTTTT
CASSSQGAPATNEKLFF
>-|TRBD2|TRBV28|TRBJ2-7
TGTGCCAGCAGTTTGCGACTAGCGGGACCCTTGCAGTACTTC
CASSLRLAGPLQYF
>-|-|TRBV4-1|TRBJ1-1
TGCGCCAGCAGCCAAGGGACAGAACTCTTAGAAGCTTTCTTT
CASSQGTELLEAFF
>few|-|TRBV7-6|TRBJ1-1
TGTGCCAGCAGCTTCGGGAGCCTGAACACTGAAGCTTTCTTT
CASSFGSLNTEAFF
>many|TRBD2|TRBV20-1|TRBJ2-7
TGCAGTGCTACAACTAGCGGATCCTACGAGCAGTACTTC
CSATTSGSYEQYF
>many|TRBD1|TRBV11-1|TRBJ2-7
TGTGCCAGCAGCGACAGGGGGGACTCCTACGAGCAGTACTTC
CASSDRGDSYEQYF
>-|TRBD2|TRBV24-1|TRBJ2-2
TGTGCCACCAGTGATATGACTAGCGGTGACACCGGGGAGCTGTTTTTT
CATSDMTSGDTGELFF
>many|TRBD2|TRBV27|TRBJ2-3
TGTGCCACCCTAGCGGGAGTTAGCACAGATACGCAGTATTTT
CATLAGVSTDTQYF
>few|TRBD1|TRBV5-5|TRBJ2-2
TGTGCCAGCAGCATACAGGGGGACACCGGGGAGCTGTTTTTT
CASSIQGDTGELFF
>-|-|TRBV20-1|TRBJ2-1
TGCAGTGCTAGATACCGGGACCCCTTAGGAAATGAGCAGTTCTTC
CSARYRDPLGNEQFF
>-|-|TRBV28|TRBJ2-3
TGTGCCAGCAGTTTCGGGCGCCCGGTCCGCACAGATACGCAGTATTTT
CASSFGRPVRTDTQYF
>many|TRBD2|TRBV12-3/TRBV12-4|TRBJ2-1
TGTGCCAGCAGTTCTAGCGGGAGTGGGAGAAATGAGCAGTTCTTC
CASSSSGSGRNEQFF
>many|-|TRBV28|TRBJ2-1
TGTGCCAGCACCGATTACTCAAGGGGAAATGAGCAGTTCTTC
CASTDYSRGNEQFF
>many|-|TRBV2|TRBJ1-1
TGTGCCAGCAACCCCACCGGGGTTACTGAAGCTTTCTTT
CASNPTGVTEAFF
>-|TRBD2|TRBV27|TRBJ2-1
TGTGCCAGCAGTATGACTAGCAGCTACTTAAACAATGAGCAGTTCTTC
CASSMTSSYLNNEQFF
>many|-|TRBV19|TRBJ1-4
TGTGCCAGTAGTGTGGGACGGCTAACAGAAAAACTGTTTTTT
CASSVGRLTEKLFF
>few|TRBD1|TRBV6-1|TRBJ2-1
TGTGCCAGCAGTCTTAGACAGGGACGGCGGGAGCAGTTCTTC
CASSLRQGRREQFF
>many|TRBD2|TRBV2|TRBJ2-3
TGTGCCAGCAGGGGGAGACTAGCCTACGAACAGCAGTATTTT
CASRGRLAYEQQYF
>many|TRBD2|TRBV20-1|TRBJ2-3
TGCAGTACTAATCCACCCCAAGCGGGGACAGATACGCAGTATTTT
CSTNPPQAGTDTQYF
>many|TRBD1|TRBV29-1|TRBJ2-5
TGCAGCGCCCACAGGGGGACATCCCAAGAGACCCAGTACTTC
CSAHRGTSQETQYF
>few|TRBD1|TRBV30|TRBJ1-1
TGTGCCTGGAGTGCCAAAGACAGGGGGCGGGCTGAAGCTTTCTTT
CAWSAKDRGRAEAFF
>many|-|TRBV6-2/TRBV6-3|TRBJ2-7
TGTGCCAGCAGTTCCCCCGGAGGGGGCTACGAGCAGTACTTC
CASSSPGGGYEQYF